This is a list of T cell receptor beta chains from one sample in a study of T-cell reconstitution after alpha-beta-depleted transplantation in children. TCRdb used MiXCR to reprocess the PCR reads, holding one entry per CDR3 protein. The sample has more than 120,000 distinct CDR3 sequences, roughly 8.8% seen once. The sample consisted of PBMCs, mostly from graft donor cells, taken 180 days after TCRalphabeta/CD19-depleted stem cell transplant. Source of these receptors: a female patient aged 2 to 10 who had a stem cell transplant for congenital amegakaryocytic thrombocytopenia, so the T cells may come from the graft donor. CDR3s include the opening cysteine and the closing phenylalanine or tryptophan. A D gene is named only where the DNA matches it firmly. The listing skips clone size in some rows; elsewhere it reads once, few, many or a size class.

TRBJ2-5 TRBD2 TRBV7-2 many TGTGCCAGCAGCTTAGTCCCTAGCGGAGGCCACCTAGTGTCCCAGTACTTC CASSLVPSGGHLVSQYF
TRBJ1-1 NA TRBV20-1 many TGCAGTGCTAGCATCGACGCGGGAACTGAAGCTTTCTTT CSASIDAGTEAFF
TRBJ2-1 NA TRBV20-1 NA TGCAGTGCTAGAGATCGGGATGAGCAGTTCTTC CSARDRDEQFF
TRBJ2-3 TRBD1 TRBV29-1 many TGCAGCGTTGAAGACAAGGACGGGGGACAGGGAGATACGCAGTATTTT CSVEDKDGGQGDTQYF
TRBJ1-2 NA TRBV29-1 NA TGCAGCGTTGAGGACTGGGGCTATGGCTACACCTTC CSVEDWGYGYTF
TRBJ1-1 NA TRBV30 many TGTGCCTGGAGTGGTTTGGGAACTGAAGCTTTCTTT CAWSGLGTEAFF
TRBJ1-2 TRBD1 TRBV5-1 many TGCGCCAGCAGCCAGGGACAGGACCCCTATGGCTACACCTTC CASSQGQDPYGYTF
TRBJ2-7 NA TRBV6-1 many TGTGCCAGCAGTGAACCCCGGGTTCCCTACGAGCAGTACTTC CASSEPRVPYEQYF
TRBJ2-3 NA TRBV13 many TGTGCCAGCAGCTTAAGCTTCGGGGATACGCAGTATTTT CASSLSFGDTQYF
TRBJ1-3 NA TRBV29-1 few TGCAGCGTTGGGCTTGGAAACACCATATATTTT CSVGLGNTIYF
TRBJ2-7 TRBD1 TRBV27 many TGTGCCAGCAGTTTTCAGGGGGAGATGAACGAGCAGTACTTC CASSFQGEMNEQYF
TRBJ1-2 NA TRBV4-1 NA TGCGCCAGCAGCCGCCTCGGGGGGGGCTATGGCTACACCTTC CASSRLGGGYGYTF
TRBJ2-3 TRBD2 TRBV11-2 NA TGTGCCAGCAGCTTTAATCTAGCGGTGGATACGCAGTATTTT CASSFNLAVDTQYF
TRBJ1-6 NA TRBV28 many TGTGCCAGCAGTTTAGAGAGAGCTGACAGGCATTCACCCCTCCACTTT CASSLERADRHSPLHF
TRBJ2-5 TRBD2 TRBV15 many TGTGCCACCAGCAGAGATCGGCTAGCGGGGGAGACCCAGTACTTC CATSRDRLAGETQYF
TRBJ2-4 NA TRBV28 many TGTGCCAGCAGTTTGGCTCAAGGGGGGGCCAAAAACATTCAGTACTTC CASSLAQGGAKNIQYF
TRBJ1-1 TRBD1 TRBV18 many TGTGCCAGCTCACTGTCGTACAGGGGCCCGCGGGACACTGAAGCTTTCTTT CASSLSYRGPRDTEAFF
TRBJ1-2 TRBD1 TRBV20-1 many TGCAGTGGTCTGACAGGGGGCGGGTATGGCTACACCTTC CSGLTGGGYGYTF
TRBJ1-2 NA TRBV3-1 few TGTGCCAGCACCAGGAGGGCGAAGGGGAACTATGGCTACACCTTC CASTRRAKGNYGYTF
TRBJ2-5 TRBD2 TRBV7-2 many TGTGCCAGCAGCTTGACTAGCTGGTTAGAGACCCAGTACTTC CASSLTSWLETQYF
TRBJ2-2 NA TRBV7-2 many TGTGCCAGCAGCTTAATCTGGACCACCGGGGAGCTGTTTTTT CASSLIWTTGELFF
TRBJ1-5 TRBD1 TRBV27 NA TGTGCCAGCGTATCTCCTGACTGGACAGGGAAGGATAGCAATCAGCCCCAGCATTTT CASVSPDWTGKDSNQPQHF
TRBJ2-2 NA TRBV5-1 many TGCGCCAGCAACCCCCTCACGAACACCGGGGAGCTGTTTTTT CASNPLTNTGELFF
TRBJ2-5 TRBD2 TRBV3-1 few TGTGCCAGCAGCCACCAAAGACTAGCGGGGGAGACCCAGTACTTC CASSHQRLAGETQYF
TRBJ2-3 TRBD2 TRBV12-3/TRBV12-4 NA TGTGCCAGCAGCCCGGGACTAGCGGGGGGACGAATTAGCACAGATACGCAGTATTTT CASSPGLAGGRISTDTQYF
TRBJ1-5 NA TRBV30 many TGTGCCTGGAGTAGCAGGGTGGATCAGCCCCAGCATTTT CAWSSRVDQPQHF
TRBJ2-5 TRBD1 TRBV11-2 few TGTGCCAGCAGTCCGCCGGGACAGGTTATGCGAGGAGAGACCCAGTACTTC CASSPPGQVMRGETQYF
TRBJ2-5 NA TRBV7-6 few TGTGCCAGCAGCTTGGGACTCAGGGAAACCCAGTACTTC CASSLGLRETQYF
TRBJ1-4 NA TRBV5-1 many TGCGCCAGCAGCGCCGGGACAAGGAATGAAAAACTGTTTTTT CASSAGTRNEKLFF
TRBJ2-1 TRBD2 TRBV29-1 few TGCAGCGTCGGAACTAGCGGGATAAAGAAAGTGGATGAGCAGTTCTTC CSVGTSGIKKVDEQFF
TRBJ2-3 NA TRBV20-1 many TGCAGTGCTTGGACTACCAGCCCGGGTCCGCAGTATTTT CSAWTTSPGPQYF
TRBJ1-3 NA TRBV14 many TGTGCCAGCAGCCAATGGAGTCACAGACGAGACACCATATATTTT CASSQWSHRRDTIYF
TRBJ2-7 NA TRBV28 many TGTGCCAGCAGTTTCCGGGAGCGGTTGGGTTACGAGCAGTACTTC CASSFRERLGYEQYF
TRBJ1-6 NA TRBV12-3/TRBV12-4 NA TGTGCCAGCAGTTTTGAGGGCCCGGGGGCCCTCCACTTT CASSFEGPGALHF
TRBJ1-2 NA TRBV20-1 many TGCAGTGCTAGAGATTTAAAGGCGAGCGACTATGGCTACACCTTC CSARDLKASDYGYTF
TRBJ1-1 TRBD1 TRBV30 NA TGTGCCCGGAGTCCCACAGGGGGCACTGAAGCTTTCTTT CARSPTGGTEAFF
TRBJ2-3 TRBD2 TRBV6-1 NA TGTGCCAGCAGTCCCAAATCCCGAGCGGGAGGGCCGGCAGATACGCAGTATTTT CASSPKSRAGGPADTQYF
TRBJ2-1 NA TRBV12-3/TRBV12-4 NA TGTGCCAGCAGTTTGGCTGAGCAGTTCTTC CASSLAEQFF
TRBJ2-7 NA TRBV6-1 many TGTGCCAGCAGTGGGAGCTACGAGCAGTACTTC CASSGSYEQYF
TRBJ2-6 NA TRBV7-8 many TGTGCCAGCAGCTTAGCCGGGCCAGGGGCCAACGTCCTGACTTTC CASSLAGPGANVLTF
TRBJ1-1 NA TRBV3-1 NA TGTGCCTGCTGCCAAGATCGTAACCTGGTAGCGCGACCTGAAGCTTTCTTT CACCQDRNLVARPEAFF
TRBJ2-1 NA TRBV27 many TGTGCCAGCAGCCCTCGTTGGGCCGCCTCTAATGAGCAGTTCTTC CASSPRWAASNEQFF
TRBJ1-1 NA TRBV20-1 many TGCAGTGCTAGAAATTTCGCAGGGAAGAACACTGAAGCTTTCTTT CSARNFAGKNTEAFF
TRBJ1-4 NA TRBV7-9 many TGTGCCAGCAGCTTATTAGTGACAGGAGGCGAAAAACTGTTTTTT CASSLLVTGGEKLFF
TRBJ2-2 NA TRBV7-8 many TGTGCCAGCAGCGCAGGACTGAGCACCGGGGAGCTGTTTTTT CASSAGLSTGELFF
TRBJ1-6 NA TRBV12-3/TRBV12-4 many TGTGCCAGCACTCGATTCACAGGGTTTCCTTCACCCCTCCACTTT CASTRFTGFPSPLHF
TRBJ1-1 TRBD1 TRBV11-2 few TGTGCCAGCAGCTTACCGGAAACAGGGGTCGGGTACACTGAAGCTTTCTTT CASSLPETGVGYTEAFF
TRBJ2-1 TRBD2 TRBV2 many TGTGCCGGGCGTAGCGGGAGGTACAATGAGCAGTTCTTC CAGRSGRYNEQFF